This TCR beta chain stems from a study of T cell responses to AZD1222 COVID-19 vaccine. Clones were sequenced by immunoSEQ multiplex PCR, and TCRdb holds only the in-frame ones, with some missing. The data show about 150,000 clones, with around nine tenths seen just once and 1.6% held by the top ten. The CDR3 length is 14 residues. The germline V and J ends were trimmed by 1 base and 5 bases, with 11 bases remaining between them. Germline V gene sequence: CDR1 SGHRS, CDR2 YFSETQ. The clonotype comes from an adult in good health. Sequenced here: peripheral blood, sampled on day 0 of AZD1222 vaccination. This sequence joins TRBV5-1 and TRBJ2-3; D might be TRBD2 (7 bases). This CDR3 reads CASSLSRGGDTQYF. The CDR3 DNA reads TGCGCCAGCAGCTTGTCGAGGGGGGGAGATACGCAGTATTTT.